Below are 8 T cell receptor beta chains sequenced from a single sample in a study of blood T cell repertoires in COVID-19. Measured with immunoSEQ multiplex PCR; TCRdb has only the in-frame clones, and not every one. In the table there are roughly 30,000 clones, roughly 89% of which are singletons. Sequences were obtained from peripheral blood. The receptors derive from a man aged 80 or over with acute or convalescent COVID-19.

The CDR3: CASSAQLTGYGYTF. The DNA of the CDR3 is TGTGCCAGCAGCGCACAACTCACAGGCTATGGCTACACCTTC. This chain joins TRBV7-9 and TRBJ1-2, with D perhaps TRBD1 (5 bases). V gave up 5 bases and J gave up 4 bases, with 14 bases separating them. The CDR3 is 14 residues long. In germline, CDR1 is SEHNR, CDR2 FQNEAQ (reference sequence).

This chain links TRBV5-1 with TRBJ1-2, with 8 bases identical to TRBD1. The V segment lost 1 base and the J segment 8 bases; nucleotides outside the gene matches: 22. The V gene's germline CDR1 is SGHRS and CDR2 YFSETQ. The CDR3 length is 19 residues. The CDR3 reads CASSLNLGATDRAFSGYTF. The CDR3 nucleotides are TGCGCCAGCAGCTTGAATTTGGGAGCGACGGACAGGGCGTTCTCCGGCTACACCTTC.

The CDR3 nucleotides read TGTGCCAGCAGCCAAGGAAGCGGGAGAATCAATGAGCAGTTCTTC. Translating it yields CASSQGSGRINEQFF. The chain joins TRBV3-1 (or the pseudogene TRBV3-2) to TRBJ2-1, with 8 bases identical to TRBD2. With 1 base clipped from V and 6 bases from J, the junction kept 5 bases outside the gene matches. Per the germline V gene, CDR1 is LGHDT and CDR2 is YNNKEL (reference sequence). The CDR3 runs to 15 residues.

The chain uses TRBV10-2 and TRBJ2-7; 7 nucleotides align to TRBD1. The CDR3 is 11 amino acids. Germline CDR1 and CDR2: WSHSY and SAAADI. V was pared by 8 bases and J by 2 bases, with 0 bases of the junction left unmatched. The CDR3 sequence is CASGTAYEQYF. In DNA, the CDR3 is TGCGCCAGCGGGACAGCCTACGAGCAGTACTTC.

V usage is TRBV6-5 and J usage is TRBJ2-1; the D gene is possibly TRBD1 (7 bases). The V end lost 0 bases, the J end lost 9 bases, and 15 bases lay between the germline ends. The length of the CDR3 is 15 residues. Germline V CDR1 and CDR2: MNHEY, SVGAGI. The CDR3 DNA follows: TGTGCCAGCAGTTACTCGGAGGGGGCTGTGACTGAGCAGTTCTTC. This encodes CASSYSEGAVTEQFF.

V is TRBV11-1 and J is TRBJ2-5; possibly TRBD2 for D (5 bases). Trimming cost V 5 bases and J 4 bases, with 14 bases left between them. This CDR3 has 14 amino acids. Germline V CDR1 and CDR2: SGHAT, FQDESV (reference sequence). The CDR3 spells CASSQQTRLETQYF. CDR3 nucleotides: TGTGCCAGCAGCCAACAAACTAGATTAGAGACCCAGTACTTC.

The V call is TRBV19, the J call TRBJ1-5; 7 nucleotides align to TRBD1. The germline V gene has CDR1 LNHDA and CDR2 SQIVND (reference sequence). CDR3 length: 17 residues. Losses at the gene ends were 2 bases for V and 3 bases for J; bases not matched to a gene: 10. CDR3 DNA sequence: TGTGCCAGTAGTATATTGTATGACGGGACAGACAATCAGCCCCAGCATTTT. This sequence encodes CASSILYDGTDNQPQHF. The full variable domain, in which reference TRBV19 and TRBJ1-5 provide the parts outside the CDR3, is DGGITQSPKYLFRKEGQNVTLSCEQNLNHDAMYWYRQDPGQGLRLIYYSQIVNDFQKGDIAEGYSVSREKKESFPLTVTSAQKNPTAFYLCASSILYDGTDNQPQHFGDGTRLSIL.

V and J are TRBV7-9 and TRBJ2-1, with 12 bases lining up with TRBD2. The V gene's germline CDR1 is SEHNR and CDR2 FQNEAQ (reference sequence). The junction had 5 bases not matched to a gene; V was cut back by 5 bases and J by 9 bases. The CDR3 extends over 14 amino acids. The CDR3 DNA reads as TGTGCCAGCAGCGCTAGCGGGAGGGCCGGTGAGCAGTTCTTC. Translated, it gives CASSASGRAGEQFF.